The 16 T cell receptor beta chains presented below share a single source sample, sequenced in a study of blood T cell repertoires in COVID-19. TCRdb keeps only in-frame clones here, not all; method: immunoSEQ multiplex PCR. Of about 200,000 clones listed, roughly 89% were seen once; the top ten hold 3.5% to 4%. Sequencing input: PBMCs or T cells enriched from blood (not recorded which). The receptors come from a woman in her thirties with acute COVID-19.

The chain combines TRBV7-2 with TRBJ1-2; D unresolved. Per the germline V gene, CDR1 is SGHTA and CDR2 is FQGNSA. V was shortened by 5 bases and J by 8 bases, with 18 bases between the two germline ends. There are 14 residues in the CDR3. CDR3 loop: CASSPGGYSFGYTF. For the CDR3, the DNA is TGTGCCAGCAGCCCCGGAGGATACAGCTTCGGCTACACCTTC. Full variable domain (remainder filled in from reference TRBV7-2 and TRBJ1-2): GAGVSQSPSNKVTEKGKDVELRCDPISGHTALYWYRQSLGQGLEFLIYFQGNSAPDKSGLPSDRFSAERTGGSVSTLTIQRTQQEDSAVYLCASSPGGYSFGYTFGSGTRLTVV.

The CDR3 sequence is CASSDRVSGYEQYF. The CDR3 DNA reads as TGCGCCAGCAGCGACAGGGTTTCGGGCTACGAGCAGTACTTC. The genes are TRBV4-3 and TRBJ2-7, with TRBD1 matching 7 bases. Germline V lookup: CDR1 LGHNA, CDR2 YSLEER. The CDR3 runs 14 residues. V gave up 5 bases and J gave up 3 bases; unmatched junction bases: 7.

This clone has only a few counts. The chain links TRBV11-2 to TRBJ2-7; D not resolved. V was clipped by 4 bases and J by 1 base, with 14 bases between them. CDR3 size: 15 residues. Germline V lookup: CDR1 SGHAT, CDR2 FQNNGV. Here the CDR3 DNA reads TGTGCCAGCAGCTCCCGACTTGACCTATCCTACGAGCAGTACTTC. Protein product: CASSSRLDLSYEQYF.

The DNA of the CDR3 is TGTGCCAGCAGCCAGAACAGGGGGCGCCAGGCTTTCTTT. As protein: CASSQNRGRQAFF. V is TRBV3-1 (or the pseudogene TRBV3-2) and J is TRBJ1-1; 9 bases are a match to TRBD1. Trimming at V came to 3 bases and at J to 11 bases, leaving 7 bases not matched to a gene. Germline-derived CDR1 and CDR2 are LGHDT and YNNKEL (reference sequence). CDR3 length: 13 residues.

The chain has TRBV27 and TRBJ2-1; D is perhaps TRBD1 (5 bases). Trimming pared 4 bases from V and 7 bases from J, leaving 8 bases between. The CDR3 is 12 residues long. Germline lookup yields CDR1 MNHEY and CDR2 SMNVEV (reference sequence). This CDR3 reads CASSSDKNEQFF. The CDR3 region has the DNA TGTGCCAGCAGTTCGGACAAGAATGAGCAGTTCTTC.

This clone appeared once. CDR3 protein: CASSETGGNEKLFF. CDR3 nucleotides: TGTGCCAGCAGCGAGACAGGGGGCAACGAAAAACTGTTTTTT. The chain employs TRBV9 and TRBJ1-4; 10 nucleotides agree with TRBD1. Germline V gene lookup returns CDR1 SGDLS and CDR2 YYNGEE. The CDR3 consists of 14 residues. V lost 3 bases to trimming and J lost 8 bases; unmatched junction nucleotides: 4. Complete variable domain (other parts from reference TRBV9 and TRBJ1-4): DSGVTQTPKHLITATGQRVTLRCSPRSGDLSVYWYQQSLDQGLQFLIQYYNGEERAKGNILERFSAQQFPDLHSELNLSSLELGDSALYFCASSETGGNEKLFFGSGTQLSVL.

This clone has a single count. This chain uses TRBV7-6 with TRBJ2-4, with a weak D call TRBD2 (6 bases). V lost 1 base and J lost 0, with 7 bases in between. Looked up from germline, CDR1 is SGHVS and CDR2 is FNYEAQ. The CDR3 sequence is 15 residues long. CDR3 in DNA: TGTGCCAGCAGCTTAGGGGGGGTAGCCAAAAACATTCAGTACTTC. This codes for CASSLGGVAKNIQYF.

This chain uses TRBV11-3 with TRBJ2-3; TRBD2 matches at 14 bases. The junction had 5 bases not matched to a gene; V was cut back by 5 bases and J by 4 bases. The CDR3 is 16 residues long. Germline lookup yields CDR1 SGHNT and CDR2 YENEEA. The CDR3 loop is CASSAGLAGEADTQYF. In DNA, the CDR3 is TGTGCCAGCAGCGCGGGACTAGCGGGGGAAGCAGATACGCAGTATTTT.

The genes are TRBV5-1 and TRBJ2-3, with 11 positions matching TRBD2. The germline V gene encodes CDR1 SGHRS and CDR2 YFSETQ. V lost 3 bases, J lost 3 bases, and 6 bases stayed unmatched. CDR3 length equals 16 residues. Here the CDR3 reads CASSSQLAGATDTQYF. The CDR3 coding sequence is TGCGCCAGCAGCTCTCAACTAGCGGGGGCGACAGATACGCAGTATTTT.

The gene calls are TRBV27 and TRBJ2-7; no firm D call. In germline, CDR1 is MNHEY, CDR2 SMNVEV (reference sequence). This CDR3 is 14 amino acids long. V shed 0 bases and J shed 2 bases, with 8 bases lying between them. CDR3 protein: CASSLSAVAYEQYF. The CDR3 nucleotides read TGTGCCAGCAGTTTATCGGCAGTGGCCTACGAGCAGTACTTC.

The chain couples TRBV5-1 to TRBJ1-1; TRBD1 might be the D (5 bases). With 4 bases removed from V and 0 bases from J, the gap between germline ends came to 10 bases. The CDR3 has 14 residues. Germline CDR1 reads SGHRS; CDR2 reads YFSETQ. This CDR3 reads CASSPGGLNTEAFF. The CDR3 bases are TGCGCCAGCAGCCCGGGGGGGTTGAACACTGAAGCTTTCTTT. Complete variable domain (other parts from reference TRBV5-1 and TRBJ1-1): KAGVTQTPRYLIKTRGQQVTLSCSPISGHRSVSWYQQTPGQGLQFLFEYFSETQRNKGNFPGRFSGRQFSNSRSEMNVSTLELGDSALYLCASSPGGLNTEAFFGQGTRLTVV.

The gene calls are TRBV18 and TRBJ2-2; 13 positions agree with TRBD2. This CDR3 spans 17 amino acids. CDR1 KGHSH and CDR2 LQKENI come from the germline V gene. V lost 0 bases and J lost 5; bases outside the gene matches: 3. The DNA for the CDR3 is TGTGCCAGCTCACCACCGGGACTAGCGGGGATGACCGGGGAGCTGTTTTTT. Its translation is CASSPPGLAGMTGELFF. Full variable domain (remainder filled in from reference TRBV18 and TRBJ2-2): NAGVMQNPRHLVRRRGQEARLRCSPMKGHSHVYWYRQLPEEGLKFMVYLQKENIIDESGMPKERFSAEFPKEGPSILRIQQVVRGDSAAYFCASSPPGLAGMTGELFFGEGSRLTVL.

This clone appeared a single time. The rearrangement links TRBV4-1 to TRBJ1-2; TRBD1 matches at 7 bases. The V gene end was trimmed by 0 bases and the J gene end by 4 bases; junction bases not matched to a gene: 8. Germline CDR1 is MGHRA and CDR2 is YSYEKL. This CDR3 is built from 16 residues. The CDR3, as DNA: TGCGCCAGCAGCCAAGATCGGGCAGGGGGAGGCTATGGCTACACCTTC. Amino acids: CASSQDRAGGGYGYTF.

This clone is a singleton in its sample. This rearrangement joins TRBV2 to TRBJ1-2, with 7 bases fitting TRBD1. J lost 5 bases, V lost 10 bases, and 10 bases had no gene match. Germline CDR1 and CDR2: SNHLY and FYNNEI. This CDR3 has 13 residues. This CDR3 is CATGEGAVYGYTF. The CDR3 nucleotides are TGTGCCACCGGAGAGGGGGCGGTTTATGGCTACACCTTC.

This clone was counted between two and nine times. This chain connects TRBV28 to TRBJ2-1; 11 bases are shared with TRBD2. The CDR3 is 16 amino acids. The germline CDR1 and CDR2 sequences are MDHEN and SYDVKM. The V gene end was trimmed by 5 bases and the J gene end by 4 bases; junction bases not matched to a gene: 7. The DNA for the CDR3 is TGTGCCAGCAGTATTTTAGCGGGGGGGCATTACAATGAGCAGTTCTTC. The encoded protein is CASSILAGGHYNEQFF.

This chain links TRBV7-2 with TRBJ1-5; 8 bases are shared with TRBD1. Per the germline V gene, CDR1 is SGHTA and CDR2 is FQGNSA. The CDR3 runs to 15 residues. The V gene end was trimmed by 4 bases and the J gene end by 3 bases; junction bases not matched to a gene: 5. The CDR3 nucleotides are TGTGCCAGCAGCTCCGGACAGGGCCACAATCAGCCCCAGCATTTT. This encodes CASSSGQGHNQPQHF. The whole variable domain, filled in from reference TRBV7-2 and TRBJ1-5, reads GAGVSQSPSNKVTEKGKDVELRCDPISGHTALYWYRQSLGQGLEFLIYFQGNSAPDKSGLPSDRFSAERTGGSVSTLTIQRTQQEDSAVYLCASSSGQGHNQPQHFGDGTRLSIL.